This TCR beta chain is from a study of OX40 agonist ivuxolimab in advanced cancers. Patients who had autoimmune disease history or got systemic immunosuppression were left out. Per the germline V gene, CDR1 is SGHTA and CDR2 is FQGNSA. The V and J ends lost 4 bases and 2 bases respectively, with 18 bases between them. The length of the CDR3 is 16 residues. Sequencing was performed with immunoSEQ multiplex PCR; in TCRdb, only in-frame clones are kept and a portion is missing. The data hold approximately 100,000 clones, with under 85% observed a single time. The sequence was collected from an adult with an advanced solid tumor such as melanoma, head and neck, liver or kidney cancer. V usage is TRBV7-2 and J usage is TRBJ2-7; D is unresolved. The input for sequencing was CD4+ or CD8+ T cells sorted from blood, taken in a trial of the OX40 agonist ivuxolimab. The CDR3 protein is CASSSNRAVNTYEQYF. CDR3 bases: TGTGCCAGCAGCTCCAACCGGGCAGTTAACACCTACGAGCAGTACTTC.